This entry features one T cell receptor beta chain sequence. The entry originates in a study of blood T cell repertoires in COVID-19. Original methodology: Reference gene primer amplification yielded estimated nucleated cell counts. This table comes from immunoSEQ multiplex PCR, and its TCRdb copy is limited to in-frame clones, with some not included. Clone size and V and J calls were adopted from that table, with D and trimming inferred from the DNA. The table shows around 300,000 clones, with around 86% occurring only once. The V segment lost 4 bases and the J segment 9 bases; nucleotides outside the gene matches: 15. This CDR3 has 16 amino acids. Per the germline V gene, CDR1 is SGHAT and CDR2 is FQDESV (reference sequence).

The rearrangement joins TRBV11-1 to TRBJ2-7, with TRBD2 identical over 10 bases. The receptor was isolated from a woman under 40 with active or convalescent COVID-19. The sample consisted of peripheral blood. The CDR3 protein is CASSSGGLAEIVGQYF. The CDR3 DNA reads TGTGCCAGCAGCTCGGGTGGACTAGCGGAGATCGTGGGGCAGTACTTC. The full variable domain, in which reference TRBV11-1 and TRBJ2-7 provide the parts outside the CDR3, is EAEVAQSPRYKITEKSQAVAFWCDPISGHATLYWYRQILGQGPELLVQFQDESVVDDSQLPKDRFSAERLKGVDSTLKIQPAELGDSAMYLCASSSGGLAEIVGQYFGPGTRLTVT.